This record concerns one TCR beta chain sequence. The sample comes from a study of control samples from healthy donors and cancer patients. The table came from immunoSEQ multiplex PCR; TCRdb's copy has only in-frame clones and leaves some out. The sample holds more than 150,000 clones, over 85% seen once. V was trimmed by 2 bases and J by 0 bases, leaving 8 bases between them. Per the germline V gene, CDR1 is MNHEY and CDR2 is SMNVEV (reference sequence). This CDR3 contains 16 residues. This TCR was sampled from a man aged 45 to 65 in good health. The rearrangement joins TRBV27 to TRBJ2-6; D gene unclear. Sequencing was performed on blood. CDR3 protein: CASSLTTDSGANVLTF. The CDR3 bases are TGTGCCAGCAGTTTAACGACGGACTCTGGGGCCAACGTCCTGACTTTC.